The 14 T cell receptor beta chains in this list originate from one sample, sequenced in a study of shared clonotypes between healthy human individuals. Sequencing used immunoSEQ multiplex PCR; TCRdb keeps in-frame clones, though not all of them. The table includes some 800,000 clones, around 92% detected once. Naive CD8 cells, CD45RO-negative and positively selected for CCR7, excluded terminally differentiated effector memory CD45RA+ cells. The sequenced material came from naive CD8+ T cells sorted from blood. The source is a man aged 25-40 years in good health.

The chain joins TRBV5-4 to TRBJ1-2, with TRBD1 identical over 9 bases. In germline, CDR1 is SGHNT, CDR2 YYREEE (reference sequence). The CDR3 runs 14 residues. The J segment lost 3 bases and the V segment lost 4 bases, leaving 4 bases of the junction unmatched. In nucleotides, the CDR3 is TGTGCCAGCAGCGGAAGGACAGGGGACTATGGCTACACCTTC. This gives the protein CASSGRTGDYGYTF.

The V call is TRBV28, the J call TRBJ1-1; D is undetermined. The V and J ends lost 5 bases and 6 bases respectively, with 13 bases between them. The CDR3 totals 13 residues. Germline CDR1 reads MDHEN; CDR2 reads SYDVKM. In nucleotides, the CDR3 is TGTGCCAGCAGTACCTCCGGGGATTCTGAAGCTTTCTTT. The encoded protein is CASSTSGDSEAFF.

The V gene is TRBV7-8, the J gene TRBJ2-7; 7 nucleotides agree with TRBD1. Germline CDR1 SGHVS, CDR2 FQNEAQ. Trimming removed 4 bases from V and 3 bases from J; junction bases left unmatched: 9. The CDR3 extends over 15 amino acids. CDR3 protein: CASSSTGQLSYEQYF. For the CDR3, the DNA is TGTGCCAGCAGCTCGACAGGGCAGTTAAGCTACGAGCAGTACTTC.

The chain is built from TRBV27 and TRBJ2-3; D uncertain. Germline V gene data show CDR1 as MNHEY and CDR2 as SMNVEV (reference sequence). The germline V and J ends were trimmed by 8 bases and 4 bases, with 13 bases remaining between them. The CDR3 has 13 amino acids. The CDR3 DNA sequence: TGTGCCAGCCAAGCTGAGTACCCAGATACGCAGTATTTT. This encodes CASQAEYPDTQYF.

The V and J genes are TRBV4-1 and TRBJ2-1; D might be TRBD2 (7 bases). Germline CDR1 MGHRA, CDR2 YSYEKL. The CDR3 has 16 residues. Between the trimmed V and J ends, which lost 0 bases and 0 bases, there was a span of 9 bases. Here the CDR3 DNA reads TGCGCCAGCAGCCAAGATAGGGGGGGCTCCTACAATGAGCAGTTCTTC. Translation gives CASSQDRGGSYNEQFF.

J is TRBJ1-5 and V is TRBV4-1; TRBD1 is a possible D gene (6 bases). The V end lost 3 bases, the J end lost 5 bases, and 8 bases lay between the germline ends. CDR3 length equals 13 residues. Germline CDR1 reads MGHRA; CDR2 reads YSYEKL. The CDR3 nucleotides read TGCGCCAGCAGCCACGCAGGGGATCAGCCCCAGCATTTT. Protein product: CASSHAGDQPQHF.

To note about this clone: This CDR3 is also generated by other DNA sequences in the sample. This chain links TRBV28 with TRBJ2-7; D is ambiguous. With 3 bases removed from V and 3 bases from J, the gap between germline ends came to 3 bases. The germline V gene encodes CDR1 MDHEN and CDR2 SYDVKM. CDR3 length: 11 amino acids. The CDR3 region has the DNA TGTGCCAGCAGTTTCGACTACGAGCAGTACTTC. Amino acid sequence: CASSFDYEQYF.

The chain combines TRBV7-9 with TRBJ2-3; 9 bases are a match to TRBD1. The CDR3 contains 16 residues. Germline V CDR1 and CDR2: SEHNR, FQNEAQ (reference sequence). The J segment lost 2 bases and the V segment lost 4 bases, leaving 7 bases of the junction unmatched. The CDR3 loop reads CASSWSGTGTTDTQYF. CDR3 DNA sequence: TGTGCCAGCAGCTGGTCCGGGACAGGGACCACAGATACGCAGTATTTT.

This clone showed up just once. CDR3 bases: TGTGCCAGCAGCCAAGGGGGAAGTCTCCGGGACAACTACGAGCAGTACTTC. Its protein product is CASSQGGSLRDNYEQYF. The genes are TRBV14 and TRBJ2-7; possibly TRBD1 for D (6 bases). CDR1 and CDR2 from the germline V gene are SGHDN and FVKESK. Trimming stripped 1 base from V and 3 bases from J, with 19 bases between. The CDR3 runs 17 residues.

The chain employs TRBV30 and TRBJ2-5, with D possibly being TRBD2 (5 bases). Looked up from germline, CDR1 is GTSNPN and CDR2 is SVGIG (reference sequence). The CDR3 extends over 12 amino acids. Trimming took 2 bases from V and 5 from J, leaving 9 bases between them. In DNA form, the CDR3 reads TGTGCCTGGAGTACTGGGAGTGAGACCCAGTACTTC. It translates to CAWSTGSETQYF.

The chain couples TRBV27 to TRBJ2-7, with a possible D match to TRBD2 (6 bases). The CDR3 is made up of 16 amino acids. Germline V gene data show CDR1 as MNHEY and CDR2 as SMNVEV (reference sequence). Trimming cost V 5 bases and J 0 bases, with 17 bases left between them. The CDR3 region is CASSPKPGLFSYEQYF. The CDR3 nucleotides read TGTGCCAGCAGTCCGAAACCGGGACTCTTCTCCTACGAGCAGTACTTC.

This clone has a single count. The chain is built from TRBV27 and TRBJ2-3; unclear D gene. The CDR3 extends over 14 amino acids. Germline CDR1 MNHEY, CDR2 SMNVEV (reference sequence). The V end lost 5 bases, the J end lost 0 bases, and 9 bases lay between the germline ends. CDR3 sequence (DNA): TGTGCCAGCAGTAACCAGGCTAGCACAGATACGCAGTATTTT. Amino acids: CASSNQASTDTQYF.

The CDR3: CASSLGGLQPQHF. CDR3 DNA: TGTGCCAGCAGTTTAGGAGGACTTCAGCCCCAGCATTTT. This chain connects TRBV27 to TRBJ1-5; D is ambiguous. This CDR3 is 13 amino acids long. Looked up from germline, CDR1 is MNHEY and CDR2 is SMNVEV (reference sequence). With 2 bases removed from V and 6 bases from J, the gap between germline ends came to 8 bases.

V gene TRBV15 combines with J gene TRBJ2-5; no reliable D call. Germline V gene sequence: CDR1 LNHNV, CDR2 YYDKDF (reference sequence). The V end lost 1 base, the J end lost 5 bases, and 5 bases lay between the germline ends. The CDR3 is made up of 12 amino acids. The CDR3 loop reads CATSRVLETQYF. The CDR3 nucleotides read TGTGCCACCAGCAGAGTGTTGGAGACCCAGTACTTC.